This T cell receptor beta chain was documented in a study of blood T cell repertoires in COVID-19. About the research overall: Nucleic acid was either cDNA or gDNA, and it came from T cells, B-cell-depleted T cells, or PBMCs.

Produced via immunoSEQ multiplex PCR; TCRdb's table is partial and in-frame only. The sample consists of around 280,000 clones, 90% of them appearing once. Germline CDR1 SNHLY, CDR2 FYNNEI. CDR3 length equals 14 residues. Trimming shortened V by 4 bases and J by 0 bases, and 6 bases separated the two germline ends. The clonotype originates from a woman aged 18-29 years with acute COVID-19. The chain combines TRBV2 with TRBJ1-4; D is undetermined. The sequencing input was PBMCs or T cells enriched from blood (not recorded which). The CDR3 coding sequence is TGTGCCAGCAGTGCTTACACAACTAATGAAAAACTGTTTTTT. Its protein product is CASSAYTTNEKLFF.